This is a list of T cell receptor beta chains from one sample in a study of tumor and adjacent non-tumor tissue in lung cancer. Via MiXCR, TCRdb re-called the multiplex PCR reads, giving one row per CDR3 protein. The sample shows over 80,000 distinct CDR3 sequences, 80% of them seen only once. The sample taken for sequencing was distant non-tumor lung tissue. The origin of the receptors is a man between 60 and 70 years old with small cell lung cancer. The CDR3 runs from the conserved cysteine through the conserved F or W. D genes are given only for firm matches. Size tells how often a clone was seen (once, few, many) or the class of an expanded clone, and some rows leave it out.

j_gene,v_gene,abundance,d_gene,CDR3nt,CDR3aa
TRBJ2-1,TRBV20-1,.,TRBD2,TGCAGTGCTAGAACTAGCGGGAGACAGAGCTCCTACAATGAGCAGTTCTTC,CSARTSGRQSSYNEQFF
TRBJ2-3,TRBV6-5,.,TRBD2,TGTGCCAGCAGTACCCTGACTAGCAGGAGGGGTAATACGCAGTATTTT,CASSTLTSRRGNTQYF
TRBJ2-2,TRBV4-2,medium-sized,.,TGTGCCAGCAGCCAAGGAGGTGGTGGATCCACCGGGGAGCTGTTTTTT,CASSQGGGGSTGELFF
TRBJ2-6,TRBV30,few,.,TGTGCCTGGAGTGCCACCACAGTGGCTGGGGCCAACGTCATGACTTTC,CAWSATTVAGANVMTF
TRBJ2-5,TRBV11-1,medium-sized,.,TGTGCCAGCAGCTTACAACTCCAAGAGACCCAGTACTTC,CASSLQLQETQYF
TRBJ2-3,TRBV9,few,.,TGTACCAGCAGCGTTAGGCCCAGCCGGGGCACAGATACGCAGTATTTT,CTSSVRPSRGTDTQYF
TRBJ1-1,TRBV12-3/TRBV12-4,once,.,TGTGCCAGCGGGCGGATAGGGGAAGCTTTCTTT,CASGRIGEAFF
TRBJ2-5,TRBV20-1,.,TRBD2,TGCAGTGCTACACACAAACTAGCGCCCGACGGGGAGACCCAGTACTTC,CSATHKLAPDGETQYF
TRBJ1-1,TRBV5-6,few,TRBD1,TGTGCCAGCAGTTTGGCATCCGGGACAGCGAGCACTGAAGCTTTCTTT,CASSLASGTASTEAFF
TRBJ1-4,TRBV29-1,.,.,TGCGGCGTTGCCCGGGAGGGGGTAGATGAAAAACTGTTTTTT,CGVAREGVDEKLFF
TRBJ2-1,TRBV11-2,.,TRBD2,TGTGCCAACAGCTTAGGAGTAGCGGGAGGCTATTACTACAATGAGCAATTCTTC,CANSLGVAGGYYYNEQFF
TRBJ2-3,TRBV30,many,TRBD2,TGTGCCGGGACTAGCGGGACGACAGATACGCAGTATTTT,CAGTSGTTDTQYF
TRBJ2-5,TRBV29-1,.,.,TGCGGCGTCCCAGGACATGGTGGAGAGACCCAGTACTTC,CGVPGHGGETQYF
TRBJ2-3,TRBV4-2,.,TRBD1,TGTGCCAGCAGCACAGGGGCGGCAAGCACAGATATGCAGTATTTT,CASSTGAASTDMQYF
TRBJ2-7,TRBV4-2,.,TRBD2,TGTGCCAGCAGCCAAGAAGGACTAGCGGGAAAAGACCGCTACGAGCAGTACTTC,CASSQEGLAGKDRYEQYF
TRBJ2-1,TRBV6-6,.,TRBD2,TGTGCCAGTAGTGGACTAGAGGGCTTAGGGAATGAGCAGTTCTTC,CASSGLEGLGNEQFF
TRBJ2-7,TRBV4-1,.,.,TGTGCCATCAGTTTCGACAGACTCTACGAACAGTACTTC,CAISFDRLYEQYF
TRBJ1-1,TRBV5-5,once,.,TGTGTCAGCATAAACAGCCTGAACACTGAAGCTTTCTTT,CVSINSLNTEAFF
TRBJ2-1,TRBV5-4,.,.,TGCGCCAGCAGCCCTTATCAGTGGAATGAGCAGTTCTTC,CASSPYQWNEQFF
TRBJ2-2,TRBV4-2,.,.,TGTGCCAGCAACCAAGATATCAGGGCGAACACCGGGGAGCTGTTCTTT,CASNQDIRANTGELFF
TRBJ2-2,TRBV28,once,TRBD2,TGTGCCAGCAGTGCCCCGGGGAGGGCAAACACCGGGGAGTTGTTTTTT,CASSAPGRANTGELFF
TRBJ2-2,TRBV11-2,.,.,TGTGCCAGCAGCTTAATGGGTACCGGGGAGCTGTTTTTT,CASSLMGTGELFF
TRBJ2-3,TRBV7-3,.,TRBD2,TGTGTCAGCAGCTTAAGTGGACTAGCAGGCACAAATACGCAGTATTTT,CVSSLSGLAGTNTQYF
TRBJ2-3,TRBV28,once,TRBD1,TGTGCCAGCAGCCGAGGACAGGATTTATGCACAGATAGACAGTATTTT,CASSRGQDLCTDRQYF
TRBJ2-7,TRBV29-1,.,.,TGCAGCGTTTATACCCAATCGAAGGGCGAGCAGCACTTC,CSVYTQSKGEQHF
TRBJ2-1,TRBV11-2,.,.,TGCGCCAGCAGCTTACAAGAGAATGAGCAGTTCTTC,CASSLQENEQFF
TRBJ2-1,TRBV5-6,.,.,TGTGCCAGCAGCTCGAGCGGATGGGCCGGAAATGAGCAGTTCTTC,CASSSSGWAGNEQFF
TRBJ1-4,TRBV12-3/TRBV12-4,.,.,TGTGCCAGCAGCTCATTAACTAATGAAAAACTGTTTTTT,CASSSLTNEKLFF
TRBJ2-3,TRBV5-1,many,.,TGCGCCAGCAGCCTGGGCGCGGGCCACTCAGATACGCAGTATTTT,CASSLGAGHSDTQYF
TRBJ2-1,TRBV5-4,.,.,TGTGCCAGCAACTTGGGGTTAGATGAGCAGTTCTTC,CASNLGLDEQFF
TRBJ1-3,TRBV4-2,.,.,TGTGCCAGCAACCAGGCGCATCAATGGGCAACCTCTGGAAACACCATATATTTT,CASNQAHQWATSGNTIYF
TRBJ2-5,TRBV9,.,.,TGTGCCAGCAGCGTATTGGCGGTCCAAGAGACCCAGTACTTC,CASSVLAVQETQYF
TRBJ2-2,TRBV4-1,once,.,TGCGCCAACAGGAGCAGGGGGGCCTATACTGGGGAGCTGTTTTTT,CANRSRGAYTGELFF